This entry is about one TCR beta chain. Source study methods: Estimates of nucleated cell counts were drawn from the amplification of reference gene primers. The table came from immunoSEQ multiplex PCR; TCRdb's copy has only in-frame clones and leaves some out. V and J calls plus clone size are reproduced from that table; the DNA served to infer D and trimming. The table shows about 150,000 clones, with around 85% occurring only once. This sample was taken from a study of blood T cell repertoires in COVID-19. About the study: Material from acute and convalescent COVID-19 was sourced from the United States, Italy and Spain. Nucleic acid was either cDNA or gDNA, and it came from T cells, B-cell-depleted T cells, or PBMCs.

The CDR3 sequence is 15 residues long. The V gene lost 2 bases and the J gene lost 2 bases, with 12 bases spanning the gap. CDR1 and CDR2 from the germline V gene are SGHTA and FQGNSA. This receptor was obtained from a woman in her fifties or sixties with acute or convalescent COVID-19. The rearrangement joins TRBV7-2 to TRBJ2-5; weak D call: TRBD2 (6 bases). Sequencing used peripheral blood. This CDR3 reads CASSLRGARQETQYF. In nucleotides, the CDR3 is TGTGCCAGCAGCTTACGCGGGGCCCGGCAAGAGACCCAGTACTTC.